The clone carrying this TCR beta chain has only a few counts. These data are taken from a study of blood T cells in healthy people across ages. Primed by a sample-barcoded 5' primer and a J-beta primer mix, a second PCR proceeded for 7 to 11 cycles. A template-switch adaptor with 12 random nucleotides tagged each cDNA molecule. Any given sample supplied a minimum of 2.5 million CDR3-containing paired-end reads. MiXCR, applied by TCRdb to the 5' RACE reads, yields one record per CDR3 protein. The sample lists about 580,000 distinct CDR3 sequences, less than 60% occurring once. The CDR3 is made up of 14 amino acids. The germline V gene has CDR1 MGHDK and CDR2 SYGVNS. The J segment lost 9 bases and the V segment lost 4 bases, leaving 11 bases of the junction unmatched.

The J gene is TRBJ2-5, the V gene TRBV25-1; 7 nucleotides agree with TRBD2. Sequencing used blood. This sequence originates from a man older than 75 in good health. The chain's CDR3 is CASSVPGGKTAQYF. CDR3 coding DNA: TGTGCCAGCAGTGTCCCCGGGGGGAAAACAGCCCAGTACTTC.